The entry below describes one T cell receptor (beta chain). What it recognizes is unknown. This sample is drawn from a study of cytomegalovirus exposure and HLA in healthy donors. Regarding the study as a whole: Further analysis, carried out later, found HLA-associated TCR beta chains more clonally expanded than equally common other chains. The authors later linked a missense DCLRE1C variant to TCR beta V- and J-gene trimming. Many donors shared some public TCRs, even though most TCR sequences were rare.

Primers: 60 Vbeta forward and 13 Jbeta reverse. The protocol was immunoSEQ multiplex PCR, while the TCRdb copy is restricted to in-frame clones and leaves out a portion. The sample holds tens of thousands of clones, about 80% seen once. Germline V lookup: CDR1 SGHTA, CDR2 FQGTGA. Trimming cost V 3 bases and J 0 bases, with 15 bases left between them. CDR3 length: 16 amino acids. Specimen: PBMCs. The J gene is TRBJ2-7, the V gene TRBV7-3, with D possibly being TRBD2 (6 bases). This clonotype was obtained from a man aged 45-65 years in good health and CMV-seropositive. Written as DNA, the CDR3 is TGTGCCAGCAGCTTGGACGACTGGGAGGCCTCCTACGAGCAGTACTTC. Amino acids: CASSLDDWEASYEQYF.